This T cell receptor beta chain was found in a study of T cell responses to AZD1222 COVID-19 vaccine. Study-wide results and limits: Spike as a whole was targeted by vaccine-associated CD4 TCRs, dominant at 160-218 and 743-854. The study identified only five to seven AZD1222 recipients as seropositive at baseline. Two AZD1222 doses significantly raised spike-specific TCR breadth and depth over controls.

Sequencing was performed with immunoSEQ multiplex PCR; in TCRdb, only in-frame clones are kept and a portion is missing. The sample lists over 150,000 clones; 85% to 90% were seen once. A remark on this clone: The antigen is not known.

This CDR3 is 16 amino acids long. Germline CDR1 reads SEHNR; CDR2 reads FQNEAQ (reference sequence). The V end lost 0 bases, the J end lost 6 bases, and 15 bases lay between the germline ends. This clonotype originated in an adult in good health. Sequences were derived from peripheral blood, sampled on day 0 of AZD1222 vaccination. The genes are TRBV7-9 and TRBJ1-5; perhaps TRBD1 as D (6 bases). This chain's CDR3 is CASSLAEAGAGQPQHF. The CDR3 DNA sequence: TGTGCCAGCAGCTTAGCAGAGGCAGGGGCAGGTCAGCCCCAGCATTTT.